The text below deals with one T cell receptor (beta chain). The sample carries other DNA sequences with the same CDR3. Repertoires were generated with immunoSEQ multiplex PCR, while TCRdb's copy carries only in-frame clones and drops some. The data contain about 370,000 clones, approximately 86% of them singletons. The germline V gene has CDR1 MNHEY and CDR2 SVGAGI. Trimming stripped 6 bases from V and 1 base from J, with 11 bases between. This CDR3 has 14 residues. The treatment here: approximately 18 received Ad26.COV2.S at low or high dose, single or two shots; roughly five received placebo; per-sample allocation not given. Vaccine and placebo recipients were sampled on day 63 after the first injection. This record belongs to a study of Ad26.COV2.S vaccination and SARS-CoV-2 variants. In the study overall: Recipients of Ad26.COV2.S got it intramuscularly, once or twice 56 days apart.

The rearrangement joins TRBV6-5 to TRBJ2-3; tentative D call: TRBD1 (5 bases). The sample was peripheral blood, taken in a trial of Ad26.COV2.S vaccine versus placebo. This sequence was found in a person between 18 and 59 years old who received the Ad26.COV2.S COVID-19 vaccine or a placebo. CDR3 sequence (DNA): TGTGCCAGCAGAGCAGGGCTAGGCACAGATACGCAGTATTTT. Protein sequence: CASRAGLGTDTQYF.